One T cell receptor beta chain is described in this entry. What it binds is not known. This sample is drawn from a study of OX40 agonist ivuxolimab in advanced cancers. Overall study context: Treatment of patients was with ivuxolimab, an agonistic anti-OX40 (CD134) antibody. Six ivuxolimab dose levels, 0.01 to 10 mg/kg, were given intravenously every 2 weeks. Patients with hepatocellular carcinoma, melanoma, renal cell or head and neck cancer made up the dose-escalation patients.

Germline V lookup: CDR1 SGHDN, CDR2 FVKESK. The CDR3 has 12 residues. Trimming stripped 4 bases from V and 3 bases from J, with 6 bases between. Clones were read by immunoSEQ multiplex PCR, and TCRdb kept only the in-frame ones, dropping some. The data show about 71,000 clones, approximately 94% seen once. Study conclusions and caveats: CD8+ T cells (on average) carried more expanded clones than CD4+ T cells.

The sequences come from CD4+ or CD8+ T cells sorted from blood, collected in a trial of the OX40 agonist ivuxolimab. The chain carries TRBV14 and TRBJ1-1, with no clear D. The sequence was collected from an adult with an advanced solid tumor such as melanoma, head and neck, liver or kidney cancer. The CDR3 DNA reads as TGTGCCAGCAGCCGAGGATACACTGAAGCTTTCTTT. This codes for CASSRGYTEAFF.